What follows are 20 T cell receptor beta chains derived from one specimen sequenced in a study of Ad26.COV2.S vaccination and SARS-CoV-2 variants. Treatment: around 19 received Ad26.COV2.S at low or high dose, single or two shots; 5 received placebo; per-sample allocation not given. Samples were taken on day 63 after the first vaccine or placebo injection. Sequencing was performed with immunoSEQ multiplex PCR; in TCRdb, only in-frame clones are kept and a portion is missing. The repertoire consists of 380,000 or so clones, with about 89% occurring once and the leading ten covering under 6%. The sequencing used peripheral blood, collected in a trial of Ad26.COV2.S vaccine versus placebo. The receptors derive from a person aged 18-60 years who received the Ad26.COV2.S COVID-19 vaccine or a placebo.

V is TRBV9 and J is TRBJ1-2; maybe TRBD1 (5 bases). The CDR3 has 17 amino acids. V lost 0 bases to trimming and J lost 0 bases, with 15 bases between them. The V gene's germline CDR1 is SGDLS and CDR2 YYNGEE. The CDR3 bases are TGTGCCAGCAGCGTAGGATCCAGGGTCCGGGCTAACTATGGCTACACCTTC. Translated, it gives CASSVGSRVRANYGYTF.

The J gene is TRBJ2-7, the V gene TRBV2; D may correspond to TRBD1 or TRBD2 (5 bases each). Germline V gene sequence: CDR1 SNHLY, CDR2 FYNNEI. Deletions cut 8 bases from V and 0 bases from J, with 11 bases between. This CDR3 has 13 residues. The CDR3 is CASRGDLSYEQYF. CDR3 sequence (DNA): TGTGCCAGCCGTGGGGACCTCTCCTACGAGCAGTACTTC.

The V call is TRBV4-3, the J call TRBJ2-7, with D perhaps TRBD1 (6 bases). Germline V lookup: CDR1 LGHNA, CDR2 YSLEER. There are 13 residues in the CDR3. Deletions cut 4 bases from V and 5 bases from J, with 12 bases between. The CDR3 DNA follows: TGCGCCAGCAGCCTAGAGAACAGGGACGAGCAGTACTTC. Protein: CASSLENRDEQYF.

The genes are TRBV4-1 and TRBJ2-1; D gene uncertain. In germline, CDR1 is MGHRA, CDR2 YSYEKL. CDR3 length: 14 residues. V was trimmed by 5 bases and J by 6 bases, leaving 14 bases between them. The CDR3 is CASSDALTTNEQFF. The CDR3 DNA follows: TGCGCCAGCAGCGACGCACTAACCACCAATGAGCAGTTCTTC.

This rearrangement joins TRBV7-9 to TRBJ2-1, with 8 bases that match TRBD1. The V segment lost 6 bases and the J segment 5 bases; nucleotides outside the gene matches: 9. CDR3 length: 15 amino acids. CDR1 is SEHNR and CDR2 is FQNEAQ in the germline V gene (reference sequence). CDR3: CASSSPGQDHNEQFF. DNA for the CDR3: TGTGCCAGCAGTTCTCCGGGACAGGATCACAATGAGCAGTTCTTC.

A few counts support this clone. V usage is TRBV19 and J usage is TRBJ1-1; D is unclear. Germline V CDR1 and CDR2: LNHDA, SQIVND (reference sequence). The CDR3 has 12 residues. V lost 7 bases, J lost 1 base, and 7 bases lay in between. The CDR3 sequence is CASKGQNTEAFF. In DNA, the CDR3 is TGTGCCAGTAAGGGTCAGAACACTGAAGCTTTCTTT.

The chain uses TRBV19 and TRBJ1-4, with D perhaps matching TRBD1 (5 bases). The V end lost 7 bases, the J end lost 4 bases, and 16 bases lay between the germline ends. Germline values: CDR1 LNHDA, CDR2 SQIVND (reference sequence). The CDR3 runs to 15 residues. Here the CDR3 DNA reads TGTGCCAGTAAAATGGGGGTACTGGATAATGAAAAACTGTTTTTT. Residues: CASKMGVLDNEKLFF.

This chain joins TRBV6-5 and TRBJ2-2; D not resolved. Germline V lookup: CDR1 MNHEY, CDR2 SVGAGI. The CDR3 has 15 amino acids. V was pared by 6 bases and J by 5 bases, with 16 bases between. CDR3 protein: CASSLGWFRTGELFF. The CDR3 DNA reads as TGTGCCAGCAGCCTCGGATGGTTTCGGACCGGGGAGCTGTTTTTT.

This chain links TRBV11-2 with TRBJ2-7; a possible D gene is TRBD2 (6 bases). The CDR3 covers 16 residues. V lost 5 bases to trimming and J lost 3 bases, with 20 bases between them. CDR1 is SGHAT and CDR2 is FQNNGV in the germline V gene. CDR3 bases: TGTGCCAGCAGCCCCGGGGGTGGGCAGAGGTTCTACGAGCAGTACTTC. It specifies CASSPGGGQRFYEQYF.

This chain links TRBV24-1 with TRBJ2-2, with a possible D match to TRBD1 (6 bases). Looked up from germline, CDR1 is KGHDR and CDR2 is SFDVKD. V was pared by 9 bases and J by 0 bases, with 16 bases between. The CDR3 is 16 residues long. The CDR3 bases are TGTGCCACCTCCCCTAATGGACAGACGAACACCGGGGAGCTGTTTTTT. Its translation: CATSPNGQTNTGELFF.

The V gene is TRBV11-2, the J gene TRBJ1-2; D is perhaps TRBD1 (6 bases). Germline lookup yields CDR1 SGHAT and CDR2 FQNNGV. CDR3 length: 17 amino acids. The V and J ends lost 3 bases and 4 bases respectively, with 21 bases between them. As DNA, the CDR3 is TGTGCCAGCAGCTTTGGGGCAGGGGCTGCTTCGGGCTATGGCTACACCTTC. It is translated as CASSFGAGAASGYGYTF.

The genes are TRBV4-1 and TRBJ2-2; D is unclear. V lost 0 bases and J lost 10, with 12 bases in between. Germline-derived CDR1 and CDR2 are MGHRA and YSYEKL. The CDR3 consists of 14 residues. CDR3 sequence (DNA): TGCGCCAGCAGCCAAGATTCCCTAGAGCCGGAGCTGTTTTTT. As protein: CASSQDSLEPELFF.

The rearrangement uses TRBV6-5 and TRBJ2-2; D gene ambiguous. Germline V lookup: CDR1 MNHEY, CDR2 SVGAGI. CDR3 length equals 14 residues. Trimming left V 5 bases short and J 4 bases short, with 11 bases between. The CDR3 DNA reads TGTGCCAGCAGTAGGCTACCTTCCACCGGGGAGCTGTTTTTT. Encoded protein: CASSRLPSTGELFF.

The chain joins TRBV5-1 to TRBJ2-2, with D possibly matching TRBD1 (6 bases). The CDR3 extends over 14 amino acids. Germline V gives CDR1 SGHRS, CDR2 YFSETQ. Trimming removed 4 bases at V and 6 bases at J, with 13 bases between. CDR3 sequence: CASSHRQEAGELFF. CDR3 DNA sequence: TGCGCCAGCAGCCACCGACAGGAGGCCGGGGAGCTGTTTTTT.

This clone appeared many times. This chain uses TRBV2 with TRBJ2-7; D call uncertain. The V end lost 3 bases, the J end lost 2 bases, and 8 bases lay between the germline ends. Germline V gene sequence: CDR1 SNHLY, CDR2 FYNNEI. The CDR3 runs 13 residues. For the CDR3, the DNA is TGTGCCAGCAGTGATTGGCTAGCCTACGAGCAGTACTTC. Its protein is CASSDWLAYEQYF.

The DNA for the CDR3 is TGTGCCAGCAGCTCCTCCCGGGCCGCCGGGGAGCTGTTTTTT. As protein: CASSSSRAAGELFF. The chain combines TRBV7-9 with TRBJ2-2; D is uncertain. Germline values: CDR1 SEHNR, CDR2 FQNEAQ (reference sequence). Deletions cut 4 bases from V and 6 bases from J, with 12 bases between. The CDR3 extends over 14 amino acids.

CDR3: CASSLQIGGRSAGYTF. As DNA, the CDR3 is TGTGCCAGCAGCCTACAAATCGGAGGTAGATCGGCTGGCTACACCTTC. The chain employs TRBV7-9 and TRBJ1-2; D not resolved. Germline values: CDR1 SEHNR, CDR2 FQNEAQ (reference sequence). CDR3 length equals 16 residues. The V gene lost 5 bases and the J gene lost 7 bases, with 23 bases spanning the gap.

V gene TRBV2 combines with J gene TRBJ1-6; 8 bases are a match to TRBD1. The V segment lost 8 bases and the J segment 6 bases; nucleotides outside the gene matches: 6. The CDR3 covers 14 residues. Germline CDR1 SNHLY, CDR2 FYNNEI. This CDR3 reads CASDRDRINSPLHF. The CDR3 bases are TGTGCCAGCGATAGGGACAGGATTAATTCACCCCTCCACTTT.

The rearrangement links TRBV19 to TRBJ2-2, with TRBD2 identical over 7 bases. V was clipped by 1 base and J by 3 bases; unmatched bases: 5. Germline lookup yields CDR1 LNHDA and CDR2 SQIVND (reference sequence). The CDR3 covers 16 residues. This CDR3 is CASSIVAGVDTGELFF. The CDR3 nucleotides read TGTGCCAGTAGTATAGTGGCGGGGGTAGACACCGGGGAGCTGTTTTTT.

J is TRBJ2-7 and V is TRBV4-3, with TRBD2 matching over 10 bases. The CDR3 length is 15 residues. The germline V gene has CDR1 LGHNA and CDR2 YSLEER. Trimming took 3 bases from V and 3 from J; bases not matched to a gene: 5. The CDR3 DNA follows: TGCGCCAGCAGCCACGGACTAGCGGATCACTACGAGCAGTACTTC. This gives the protein CASSHGLADHYEQYF.